The clone carrying this T cell receptor (beta chain) was seen at least ten times. No antigen is known for it. This CDR3 region has 14 residues. The V end was cut by 6 bases, the J end by 4 bases, with 13 bases between. Looked up from germline, CDR1 is SGHAT and CDR2 is FQNNGV. Time point meaning: persistent/refractory GD, antithyroid drugs over 5 years with positive TRAb. Scientists built the TCR library using RNA that was extracted from PBMCs. The record originates from a study of regulatory T cells in long-lasting Graves disease. Findings of the study overall: Persistent disease preferred TRBV28, TRBJ1-2 and TRBJ2-5. Sharing of public clonotypes was greater in persistent patients (under 3,000) than in new patients (around 1,000).

Arm-PCR of CDR3 regions with iRepertoire HTBI primers generated TCR beta libraries. In the original workflow: Among the samples, 60 or so TRBV and 14 to 15 TRBJ segments were identified. MiXCR was run by TCRdb on the multiplex PCR reads, yielding one entry per CDR3 protein. The V and J calls were not made by the authors but by TCRdb's processing. The sample has around 510,000 distinct CDR3 sequences, about 20% seen once. The rearrangement uses TRBV11-2 and TRBJ1-3, with a weak D call TRBD1 (5 bases). This TCR was sampled from a female donor with Graves disease. The input for sequencing was peripheral blood mononuclear cells (PBMCs), taken when the disease was refractory, from a patient treated with antithyroid drugs. The CDR3 nucleotides are TGTGCCAGCAGTGAGACTGGGGCCGGAAACACCATATATTTT. The encoded protein is CASSETGAGNTIYF.